Below are 17 T cell receptor beta chains sequenced from a single sample in a study of T cells in Graves' hyperthyroidism and ophthalmopathy (dated by TCRdb to the late 2010s). The library came from multiplex PCR. Sequencer: Illumina HiSeq 2000. The TCR beta CDR3 regions were amplified from RNA transcripts. For the first round of RT-PCR on the TCR CDR3, the HTBI primer set was used together with the Qiagen OneStep RT-PCR kit. TCRdb trimmed the raw reads at Q25, called clones with MiXCR and kept productive beta chains. Records with the same CDR3 protein are collapsed into one entry carrying the most frequent genes and DNA. This sample comprises some 760,000 distinct CDR3 sequences, 12% to 15% of them detected only once. The top ten hold roughly 10% of the sample. Input material: blood. These receptors all come from a woman between 18 and 29 years old with Graves' hyperthyroidism.

This clonotype was observed at least ten times. The chain carries TRBV2 and TRBJ2-2, with 15 positions matching TRBD2. Germline CDR1 and CDR2: SNHLY and FYNNEI. With V trimmed by 7 bases and J by 7 bases, 13 bases remained unmatched. CDR3 size: 18 residues. The CDR3 here is CASNSPGLAGGRGGELFF. The CDR3 DNA sequence: TGTGCCAGCAACTCACCGGGACTAGCGGGAGGCCGGGGCGGGGAGCTGTTTTTT.

This clonotype was seen only a few times. The chain recombines TRBV27 with TRBJ2-3, with TRBD2 matching over 12 bases. V lost 5 bases to trimming and J lost 4 bases; unmatched junction nucleotides: 10. This CDR3 comprises 17 residues. Per the germline V gene, CDR1 is MNHEY and CDR2 is SMNVEV (reference sequence). The CDR3 here is CASSPISTSGSADTQYF. The CDR3 DNA is TGTGCCAGCAGTCCCATTTCGACTAGCGGGAGCGCAGATACGCAGTATTTT.

This clonotype has just a few counts. This rearrangement joins TRBV19 to TRBJ1-2; the D gene is possibly TRBD1 (5 bases). The germline V gene encodes CDR1 LNHDA and CDR2 SQIVND (reference sequence). This CDR3 spans 18 amino acids. Trimming cost V 5 bases and J 0 bases, with 22 bases left between them. The CDR3 DNA reads as TGTGCCAGTAGTCCCAGGGCTTCTTCACGATTAGCTAACTATGGCTACACCTTC. The encoded protein is CASSPRASSRLANYGYTF.

The chain has TRBV24-1 and TRBJ1-5, with D possibly matching TRBD1 (6 bases). The ends were cut back, 9 bases at V and 1 base at J, with 15 bases in the middle. The CDR3 has 15 residues. Germline lookup yields CDR1 KGHDR and CDR2 SFDVKD. DNA of the CDR3: TGTGCCACCTCAGAGGGGGGGTTGAGCAATCAGCCCCAGCATTTT. Amino acids: CATSEGGLSNQPQHF.

This clonotype came up many times. The chain joins TRBV27 to TRBJ2-1, with 14 bases lining up with TRBD2. The junction had 3 bases not matched to a gene; V was cut back by 5 bases and J by 6 bases. The CDR3 length is 15 residues. Per the germline V gene, CDR1 is MNHEY and CDR2 is SMNVEV (reference sequence). The CDR3 here is CASSPGTSGSNEQFF. The CDR3 nucleotides read TGTGCCAGCAGTCCCGGGACTAGCGGGAGCAATGAGCAGTTCTTC.

This clonotype was detected ten times or more. The rearrangement uses TRBV5-1 and TRBJ2-5; D call uncertain. This CDR3 contains 13 residues. From germline, CDR1 is SGHRS and CDR2 YFSETQ. V dropped 5 bases and J dropped 0 bases, with 8 bases sitting between them. CDR3 nucleotides: TGCGCCAGCAGGCCCAGGAACCAAGAGACCCAGTACTTC. It translates to CASRPRNQETQYF. The complete variable domain, with remaining parts taken from reference TRBV5-1 and TRBJ2-5, reads KAGVTQTPRYLIKTRGQQVTLSCSPISGHRSVSWYQQTPGQGLQFLFEYFSETQRNKGNFPGRFSGRQFSNSRSEMNVSTLELGDSALYLCASRPRNQETQYFGPGTRLLVL.

This clonotype was counted many times. The gene calls are TRBV19 and TRBJ1-5; D gene uncertain. The germline V and J ends were trimmed by 3 bases and 4 bases, with 13 bases remaining between them. This CDR3 has 15 amino acids. CDR1 is LNHDA and CDR2 is SQIVND in the germline V gene (reference sequence). CDR3 in amino acids: CASSIVEGWNQPQHF. CDR3 bases: TGTGCCAGTAGTATCGTGGAGGGATGGAATCAGCCCCAGCATTTT.

The rearrangement uses TRBV18 and TRBJ2-1, with TRBD2 matching 11 bases. CDR1 and CDR2 from the germline V gene are KGHSH and LQKENI. The CDR3 is made up of 17 amino acids. The ends lost 0 bases at V and 8 bases at J; junction bases unmatched: 9. The CDR3 nucleotides read TGTGCCAGCTCACCACCGACGGGCCTAGCGGGAGGCGATGAGCAGTTCTTC. Translated, it gives CASSPPTGLAGGDEQFF.

The rearrangement links TRBV20-1 to TRBJ2-3, with 12 bases fitting TRBD2. CDR1 and CDR2 from the germline V gene are DFQATT and SNEGSKA (reference sequence). The CDR3 runs to 14 residues. The CDR3 DNA reads as TGCAGCCATAACGGACTAGCGGGACCAGATACGCAGTATTTT. This sequence encodes CSHNGLAGPDTQYF.

At least ten counts were recorded for this clonotype. This chain uses TRBV5-1 with TRBJ2-1; 14 bases align to TRBD2. The CDR3 has 17 residues. Germline V gene sequence: CDR1 SGHRS, CDR2 YFSETQ. J gave up 5 bases and V 4 bases, and 8 bases lay outside the gene matches. The CDR3 bases are TGCGCCAGCAGCAAGACTAGCGGGAGGGCCGACCACAATGAGCAGTTCTTC. It translates to CASSKTSGRADHNEQFF. Combining the CDR3 with reference TRBV5-1 and TRBJ2-1 gives the whole variable domain KAGVTQTPRYLIKTRGQQVTLSCSPISGHRSVSWYQQTPGQGLQFLFEYFSETQRNKGNFPGRFSGRQFSNSRSEMNVSTLELGDSALYLCASSKTSGRADHNEQFFGPGTRLTVL.

A few counts support this clonotype. This chain links TRBV29-1 with TRBJ2-1; 7 nucleotides match TRBD2. The germline CDR1 and CDR2 sequences are SQVTM and ANQGSEA. The CDR3 contains 15 residues. Germline trimming cut 6 bases from V and 0 bases from J; bases unmatched to any gene: 8. CDR3 DNA: TGCAGCGTCGGAGCTAGCGGTCGCTCCTACAATGAGCAGTTCTTC. Protein: CSVGASGRSYNEQFF.

The sample holds many counts of this clonotype. The chain employs TRBV28 and TRBJ1-5; D gene ambiguous. Trimming pared 7 bases from V and 6 bases from J, leaving 4 bases between. The CDR3 consists of 10 residues. Germline V CDR1 and CDR2: MDHEN, SYDVKM. CDR3 bases: TGTGCCAGCAATCTTCAGCCCCAGCATTTT. Translated: CASNLQPQHF.

This clonotype was seen ten or more times. The gene calls are TRBV5-1 and TRBJ1-2, with TRBD1 as a possible D gene (5 bases). Trimming stripped 4 bases from V and 5 bases from J, with 18 bases between. Germline V gene data show CDR1 as SGHRS and CDR2 as YFSETQ. The CDR3 consists of 15 residues. CDR3 protein: CASSPGGEGSYGYTF. The DNA for the CDR3 is TGCGCCAGCAGCCCCGGCGGGGAGGGGTCGTATGGCTACACCTTC.

This clonotype was picked up a small number of times. The chain couples TRBV6-2 or TRBV6-3 to TRBJ1-4; D is uncertain. Trimming took 5 bases from V and 8 from J, leaving 15 bases between them. Germline CDR1 MNHEY, CDR2 SVGEGT. The CDR3 is made up of 14 amino acids. The CDR3 protein is CASSKILGAEKLFF. The CDR3 bases are TGTGCCAGCAGTAAGATCTTGGGAGCCGAAAAACTGTTTTTT.

The rearrangement joins TRBV6-1 to TRBJ2-5; 11 bases match TRBD1. Looked up from germline, CDR1 is MNHNS and CDR2 is SASEGT. The junction had 5 bases not matched to a gene; V was cut back by 6 bases and J by 5 bases. The CDR3 consists of 14 residues. Here the CDR3 reads CASRQDRGRETQYF. In nucleotides, the CDR3 is TGTGCCAGCAGGCAGGACAGGGGGCGGGAGACCCAGTACTTC.

This clonotype was recorded at least ten times. This chain links TRBV30 with TRBJ2-7, with 9 bases that match TRBD2. The CDR3 covers 15 residues. The ends lost 0 bases at V and 2 bases at J; junction bases unmatched: 5. CDR1 is GTSNPN and CDR2 is SVGIG in the germline V gene (reference sequence). The CDR3 region is CAWSVGLAGPYEQYF. CDR3 nucleotides: TGTGCCTGGAGTGTTGGCCTAGCGGGACCCTACGAGCAGTACTTC.

The V and J genes are TRBV27 and TRBJ2-7, with D maybe TRBD2 (5 bases). V gave up 1 base and J gave up 0 bases, with 10 bases separating them. The CDR3 consists of 15 residues. Germline V gives CDR1 MNHEY, CDR2 SMNVEV (reference sequence). CDR3 amino acids: CASSLLGLSSYEQYF. The CDR3 DNA follows: TGTGCCAGCAGTTTATTAGGACTGAGCTCCTACGAGCAGTACTTC.